The source of this T cell receptor (beta chain) is a study of vaccination and CD4 T cells after COVID-19. Overall study context: Convalescent participants consisted of six males and four females, two being Hispanic. Post-diagnosis, post-COVID samples were collected after a median around 97 days, ranging 35 to 161.

Concerning this clonotype itself: The antigen is not known.

Trimming shortened V by 6 bases and J by 3 bases, and 8 bases separated the two germline ends. From germline, CDR1 is MDHEN and CDR2 SYDVKM. The CDR3 loop spans 12 amino acids. Described treatment: approximately 9-day PBMC culture with coronavirus spike peptide pools or control peptides (ViraFEST assay). Cultured CD4+ T cell DNA underwent sequencing with the Oncomine TCR Beta short-read assay. From the PCR reads, TCRdb called clonotypes with MiXCR, one entry per CDR3 protein. Here the sample spans about 9,100 distinct CDR3 sequences, roughly 70% being singletons. This rearrangement joins TRBV28 to TRBJ1-2; unclear D gene. The source material was CD4+ T cells from blood, cultured in vitro. This TCR was sampled from a human donor who had recovered from COVID-19. CDR3 nucleotides: TGTGCCAGCAGCCCGCGGGACTATGGCTACACCTTC. Its translation is CASSPRDYGYTF.